Sequencing of this TCR beta chain was carried out in a study of cytomegalovirus exposure and HLA in healthy donors. Germline V lookup: CDR1 MNHNS, CDR2 SASEGT. This CDR3 is 15 amino acids long. Trimming left V 10 bases short and J 0 bases short, with 16 bases between. This PCR relied on a set of 60 Vbeta primers and 13 Jbeta primers. Sequencing was performed with immunoSEQ multiplex PCR; in TCRdb, only in-frame clones are kept and a portion is missing. The top ten clones hold 1.9% of a sample with 100,000 to 150,000 clones, roughly four fifths of them seen once. Whole-study findings and limits: Most of the TCR beta V segments (in an earlier analysis) were productive either about 87% or about 30% of the time. A link between a missense DCLRE1C variant and TCR beta V- and J-gene trimming emerged from a later analysis. Evidence from a later analysis indicated that most CMV-associated TCR beta chains looked HLA-restricted.

This clone was recorded a few times. Its antigen is currently unknown. This chain links TRBV6-1 with TRBJ1-3; TRBD1 might be the D (5 bases). The specimen was PBMCs. The clonotype originates from a man aged 45-65 years in good health and CMV-seronegative. CDR3 region: CATFAQGISGNTIYF. The CDR3 DNA reads TGTGCCACCTTTGCCCAGGGAATCTCTGGAAACACCATATATTTT.